The entry below gives a single T cell receptor (beta chain) sequence along with its context. The same CDR3 can be traced to other DNA sequences in this sample. TCRdb's copy holds only in-frame clones and misses some; the assay was immunoSEQ multiplex PCR. The sample yields approximately 190,000 clones, approximately 91% seen once. The length of the CDR3 is 11 residues. Per the germline V gene, CDR1 is SGHDN and CDR2 is FVKESK. V was shortened by 4 bases and J by 2 bases, with 1 base between the two germline ends. These data are taken from a study of T cell responses to AZD1222 COVID-19 vaccine. The chain employs TRBV14 and TRBJ2-3; D unclear. This clonotype originated in an adult in good health. Sequencing used peripheral blood, obtained on day 0 of AZD1222 vaccination. CDR3 amino acids: CASSLTDTQYF. The CDR3 DNA is TGTGCCAGCAGCCTCACAGATACGCAGTATTTT.